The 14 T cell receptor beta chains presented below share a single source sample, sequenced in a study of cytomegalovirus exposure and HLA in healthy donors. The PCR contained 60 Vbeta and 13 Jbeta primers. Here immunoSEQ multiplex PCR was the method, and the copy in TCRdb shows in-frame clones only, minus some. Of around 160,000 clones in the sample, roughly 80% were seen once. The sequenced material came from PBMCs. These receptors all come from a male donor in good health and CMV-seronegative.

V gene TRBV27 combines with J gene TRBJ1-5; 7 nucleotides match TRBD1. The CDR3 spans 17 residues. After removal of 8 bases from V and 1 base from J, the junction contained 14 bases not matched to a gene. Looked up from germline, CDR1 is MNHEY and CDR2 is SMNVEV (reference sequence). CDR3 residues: CASGPWTGSRSNQPQHF. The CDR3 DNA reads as TGTGCCAGCGGCCCCTGGACAGGTTCTAGGAGCAATCAGCCCCAGCATTTT.

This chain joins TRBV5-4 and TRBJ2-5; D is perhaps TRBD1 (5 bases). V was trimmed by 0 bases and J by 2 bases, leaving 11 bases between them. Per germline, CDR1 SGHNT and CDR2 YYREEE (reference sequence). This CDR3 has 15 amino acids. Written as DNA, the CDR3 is TGTGCCAGCAGCTTGGGAAATGCAGGGCAAGAGACCCAGTACTTC. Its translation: CASSLGNAGQETQYF.

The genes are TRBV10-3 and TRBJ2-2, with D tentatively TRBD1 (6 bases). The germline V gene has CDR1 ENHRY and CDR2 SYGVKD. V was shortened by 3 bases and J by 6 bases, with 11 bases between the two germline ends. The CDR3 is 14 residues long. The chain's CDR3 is CAISDLTGSGELFF. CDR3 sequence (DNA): TGTGCCATCAGTGATTTGACAGGATCCGGGGAGCTGTTTTTT.

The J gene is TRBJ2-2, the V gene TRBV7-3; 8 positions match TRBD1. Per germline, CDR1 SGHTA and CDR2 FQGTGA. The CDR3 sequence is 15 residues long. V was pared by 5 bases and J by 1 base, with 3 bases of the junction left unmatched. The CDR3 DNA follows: TGTGCCAGCAGCCGGGACAGGCAGAACACCGGGGAGCTGTTTTTT. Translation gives CASSRDRQNTGELFF.

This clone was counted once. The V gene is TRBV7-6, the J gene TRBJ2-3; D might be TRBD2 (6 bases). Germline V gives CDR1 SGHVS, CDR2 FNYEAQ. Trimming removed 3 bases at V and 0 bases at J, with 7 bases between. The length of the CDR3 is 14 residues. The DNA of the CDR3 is TGTGCCAGCAGCTTGGCGGGGAGCACAGATACGCAGTATTTT. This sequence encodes CASSLAGSTDTQYF.

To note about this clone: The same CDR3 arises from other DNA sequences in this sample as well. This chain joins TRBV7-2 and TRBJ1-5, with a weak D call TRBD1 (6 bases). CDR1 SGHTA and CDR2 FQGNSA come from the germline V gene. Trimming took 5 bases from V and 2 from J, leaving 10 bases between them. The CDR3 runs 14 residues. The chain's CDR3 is CASSPSGGNQPQHF. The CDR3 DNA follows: TGTGCCAGCAGCCCGTCAGGGGGCAATCAGCCCCAGCATTTT.

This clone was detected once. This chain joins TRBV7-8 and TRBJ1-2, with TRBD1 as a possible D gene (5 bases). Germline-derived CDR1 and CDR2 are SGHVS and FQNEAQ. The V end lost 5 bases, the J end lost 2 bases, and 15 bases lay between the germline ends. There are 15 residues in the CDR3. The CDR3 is CASSLRQRTNYGYTF. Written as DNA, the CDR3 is TGTGCCAGCAGCCTAAGACAGAGAACAAACTATGGCTACACCTTC. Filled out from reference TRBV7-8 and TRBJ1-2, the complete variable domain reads GAGVSQSPRYKVAKRGQDVALRCDPISGHVSLFWYQQALGQGPEFLTYFQNEAQLDKSGLPSDRFFAERPEGSVSTLKIQRTQQEDSAVYLCASSLRQRTNYGYTFGSGTRLTVV.

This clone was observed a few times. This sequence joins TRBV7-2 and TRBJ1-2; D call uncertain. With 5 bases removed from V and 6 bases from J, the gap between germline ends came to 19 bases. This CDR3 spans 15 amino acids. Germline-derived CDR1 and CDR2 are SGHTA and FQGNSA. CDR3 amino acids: CASSARNLEADGYTF. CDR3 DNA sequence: TGTGCCAGCAGCGCCCGAAACCTGGAGGCGGATGGCTACACCTTC.

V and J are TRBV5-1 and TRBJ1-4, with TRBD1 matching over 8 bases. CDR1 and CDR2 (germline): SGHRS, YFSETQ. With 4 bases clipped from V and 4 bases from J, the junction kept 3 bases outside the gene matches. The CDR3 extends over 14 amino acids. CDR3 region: CASSRTGGNEKLFF. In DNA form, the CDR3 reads TGCGCCAGCAGCCGTACAGGGGGTAATGAAAAACTGTTTTTT.

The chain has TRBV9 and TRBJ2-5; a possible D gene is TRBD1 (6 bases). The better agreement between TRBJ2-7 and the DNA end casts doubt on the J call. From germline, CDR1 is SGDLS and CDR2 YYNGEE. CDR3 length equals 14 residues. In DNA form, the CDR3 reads TGTGCCAGCAGCCCCCGGGACAACAACTACGAGCAGTACTTC. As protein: CASSPRDNNYEQYF.

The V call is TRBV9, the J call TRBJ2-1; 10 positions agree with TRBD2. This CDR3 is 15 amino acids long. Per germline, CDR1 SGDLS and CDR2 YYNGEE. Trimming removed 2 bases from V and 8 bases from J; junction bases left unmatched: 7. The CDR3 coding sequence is TGTGCCAGCAGCGTCAGCGGGGGGGCCGACTATGAGCAGTTCTTC. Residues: CASSVSGGADYEQFF.

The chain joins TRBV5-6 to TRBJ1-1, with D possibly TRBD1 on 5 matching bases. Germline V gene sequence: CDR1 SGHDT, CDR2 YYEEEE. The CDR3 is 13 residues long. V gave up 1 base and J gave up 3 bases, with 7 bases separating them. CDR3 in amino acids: CASSLSRDTEAFF. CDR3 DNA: TGTGCCAGCAGCTTGTCCAGGGACACTGAAGCTTTCTTT.

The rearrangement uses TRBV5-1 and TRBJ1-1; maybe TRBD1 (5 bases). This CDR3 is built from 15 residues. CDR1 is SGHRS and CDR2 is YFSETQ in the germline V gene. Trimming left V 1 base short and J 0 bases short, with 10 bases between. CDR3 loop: CASSLMMDMNTEAFF. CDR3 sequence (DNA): TGCGCCAGCAGCTTGATGATGGACATGAACACTGAAGCTTTCTTT.

The CDR3 reads CASSLEENGDTQYF. Here the CDR3 DNA reads TGTGCCAGCAGCTTAGAGGAGAATGGGGATACGCAGTATTTT. V and J are TRBV13 and TRBJ2-3; D uncertain. Per germline, CDR1 PRHDT and CDR2 FYEKMQ (reference sequence). The CDR3 length is 14 residues. V lost 1 base to trimming and J lost 6 bases, with 11 bases between them.